This T cell receptor (beta chain) was observed in a study of patients with pleural tuberculosis. TCRdb re-called the reads through MiXCR, storing one row per CDR3 protein. The repertoire holds around 50,000 distinct CDR3 sequences, with less than 9.5% as singletons. The CDR3 has 14 amino acids. The V gene's germline CDR1 is MNHNS and CDR2 SASEGT. The V and J ends lost 6 bases and 7 bases, in that order; junction bases with no gene match: 9. This clonotype showed up many times. The receptor's source is a human donor with pleural tuberculosis. The chain recombines TRBV6-1 with TRBJ1-2; 9 nucleotides agree with TRBD1. The CDR3 loop reads CASSRDRALLGYTF. The CDR3 region has the DNA TGTGCCAGCAGCCGGGACAGGGCCCTGCTTGGCTACACCTTC.